Listed below are T cell receptor beta chains from one sample, sequenced in a study of blood T cell repertoires in COVID-19. Data came from immunoSEQ multiplex PCR; TCRdb stores just in-frame clones and leaves some out. This sample has 200,000 to 250,000 clones; approximately 90% occur once, and the top ten carry about 4.8%. The material sequenced was peripheral blood. The receptors originated from a man between 45 and 60 years old with acute or convalescent COVID-19. Both conserved end residues are part of each CDR3. A D gene is named only where the DNA matches it firmly. Not every row has a clone size; where given, it reads once, few, many or a size class.

cdr3_nt	cdr3_aa	v_call	d_call	j_call	clone_size
TGTGCCAGCAGCCAAGGGTACCTGCAGGGTAATGAAAAACTGTTTTTT	CASSQGYLQGNEKLFF	TRBV14	NA	TRBJ1-4	NA
TGTGCCAGCACCCGGACAGACTCCTACGAGCAGTACTTC	CASTRTDSYEQYF	TRBV7-9	NA	TRBJ2-7	NA
TGTGCCAGCAGCTTAGGACAGGTTAGCAATCAGCCCCAGCATTTT	CASSLGQVSNQPQHF	TRBV7-9	NA	TRBJ1-5	NA
TGTGCCTGGAGTCCGCCGGGACAGGGATCGGACACCGGGGAGCTGTTTTTT	CAWSPPGQGSDTGELFF	TRBV30	TRBD1	TRBJ2-2	NA
TGTGCCAGCAGCCAAGGGGGCTATAGCTCCTACGAGCAGTACTTC	CASSQGGYSSYEQYF	TRBV3-1/TRBV3-2	NA	TRBJ2-7	NA
TGTGCCAGCAGCGAACAGGGGGCGTCTAACTATGGCTACACCTTC	CASSEQGASNYGYTF	TRBV9	TRBD1	TRBJ1-2	NA
TGTGCCAGCCGAACCGACAGTTACGCGTCTGAAGCTTTCTTT	CASRTDSYASEAFF	TRBV6-5	NA	TRBJ1-1	NA
TGTGCCAGTAAACAGGGGGCTGGGAACTATGGCTACACCTTC	CASKQGAGNYGYTF	TRBV19	TRBD1	TRBJ1-2	NA
TGCAGCGGGGAAAGGGGCTCTGAAGCTTTCTTT	CSGERGSEAFF	TRBV29-1	NA	TRBJ1-1	once
TGTGCCAGCAGGGGGACAGGGCTCTCCTACGAGCAGTACTTC	CASRGTGLSYEQYF	TRBV2	TRBD1	TRBJ2-7	NA
TGCGCCAGCTGGTCTGGACTAGCGGGGGCCCTTGCCTACAATGAGCAGTTCTTC	CASWSGLAGALAYNEQFF	TRBV5-1	TRBD2	TRBJ2-1	NA
TGTGCCAGCTCACCAGACAGGGACGCCGAGCAGTACTTC	CASSPDRDAEQYF	TRBV18	TRBD1	TRBJ2-7	NA
TGTGCCAGCAGCCGCGTTCTAGCGGGGGATACCCAGTACTTC	CASSRVLAGDTQYF	TRBV11-2	TRBD2	TRBJ2-5	NA
TGTGCCAGCAGCCCCGGGACAAACAGGAACACTGAAGCTTTCTTT	CASSPGTNRNTEAFF	TRBV9	NA	TRBJ1-1	once
TGCGCCAGCAGTCGGGGGGTAGAGACCCAGTACTTC	CASSRGVETQYF	TRBV5-1	TRBD2	TRBJ2-5	NA
TGTGCCAGCAGTGAAGGGACAGGGCAGTATTTT	CASSEGTGQYF	TRBV2	TRBD1	TRBJ2-3	NA
TGTGCCAGCAGCTTGTTAGGGGGCGCGGGTGGCACCGGGGAGCTGTTTTTT	CASSLLGGAGGTGELFF	TRBV5-4	TRBD1	TRBJ2-2	NA
TGTGCCAGCAGTTTGGACAGGAACACTGAAGCTTTCTTT	CASSLDRNTEAFF	TRBV7-3	NA	TRBJ1-1	once
TGCGCCAGCAGCTACGGGACAGGGGGCACTGAAGCTTTCTTT	CASSYGTGGTEAFF	TRBV5-1	TRBD1	TRBJ1-1	NA
TGTGCCAGTACCCTACAGGGGGCCTCGGCTGAAGCTTTCTTT	CASTLQGASAEAFF	TRBV19	TRBD1	TRBJ1-1	NA
TGTGCCAGCAGTGAAAGTCCGCCGGGTGACACTGAAGCTTTCTTT	CASSESPPGDTEAFF	TRBV25-1	NA	TRBJ1-1	once
TGTGCCAGCAGCTTGGCGGGGTACCAAGAGACCCAGTACTTC	CASSLAGYQETQYF	TRBV5-4	NA	TRBJ2-5	NA
TGTGCCAGCAGTGAGACTGGCGGCTATGGCTACACCTTC	CASSETGGYGYTF	TRBV2	NA	TRBJ1-2	NA
TGTGCCAGCAGGGACATTCACTATAATTCACCCCTCCACTTT	CASRDIHYNSPLHF	TRBV2	NA	TRBJ1-6	NA
TGTGCCAGCAGTGACGCTATCGACAGGGCCGAAGAGACCCAGTACTTC	CASSDAIDRAEETQYF	TRBV6-1	TRBD1	TRBJ2-5	NA
TGCAGCGTTGGCCAGAGCGGCAATCAGCCCCAGCATTTT	CSVGQSGNQPQHF	TRBV29-1	NA	TRBJ1-5	NA
TGTGCCAGCAGTTACGCTAGCGGGGGGGCCACGCAGTTCTTC	CASSYASGGATQFF	TRBV6-5	TRBD2	TRBJ2-1	NA
TGTGCCAGCAGCTCCCACAGGGGATCCTCCTACAATGAGCAGTTCTTC	CASSSHRGSSYNEQFF	TRBV5-8	TRBD1	TRBJ2-1	NA
TGTGCCAGCAGTAGGACAGGGACCACAGATACGCAGTATTTT	CASSRTGTTDTQYF	TRBV6-5	TRBD1	TRBJ2-3	once
TGTGCCAGCAGCCAAGATTTACTGGGGCAGGCCCCTGGTGGCTACACCTTC	CASSQDLLGQAPGGYTF	TRBV3-1/TRBV3-2	NA	TRBJ1-2	NA
TGTGCCAGCAGTTACGGGGGGGAGGACTACGAGCAGTACTTC	CASSYGGEDYEQYF	TRBV6-5	TRBD2	TRBJ2-7	NA
TGTGCCAGCAGCTCGGACAGGGAAAATTCACCCCTCCACTTT	CASSSDRENSPLHF	TRBV7-9	TRBD1	TRBJ1-6	few
TGTGCCAGCAGCCCCACGGGACAGAACACCGGGGAGCTGTTTTTT	CASSPTGQNTGELFF	TRBV5-5	NA	TRBJ2-2	NA
TGCGCCAGCAGTCCCACTAGCGGGGGCCAAGAGACCCAGTACTTC	CASSPTSGGQETQYF	TRBV5-1	TRBD2	TRBJ2-5	NA
TGTGCCAGCAGTCTCAGGGGAACGGGAACCGGGGAGCTGTTTTTT	CASSLRGTGTGELFF	TRBV11-3	NA	TRBJ2-2	NA
TGTGCCAGCAGTGGACAGGGGGTCGACGAGCAGTACTTC	CASSGQGVDEQYF	TRBV12-3/TRBV12-4	TRBD1	TRBJ2-7	many
TGCGCCAGCAGTGAATTTAGGACAGGGCAAGCTGAAGCTTTCTTT	CASSEFRTGQAEAFF	TRBV10-1	TRBD1	TRBJ1-1	NA
TGTGCCAGCAGCCCGCATCCCGGGACTCTCTCCCGAGGCAATCAGCCCCAGCATTTT	CASSPHPGTLSRGNQPQHF	TRBV7-2	NA	TRBJ1-5	few